The 13 T cell receptor beta chains below were found in one sample sequenced in a study of cytomegalovirus exposure and HLA in healthy donors. In the PCR, 60 Vbeta and 13 Jbeta primers were used. The assay was immunoSEQ multiplex PCR, and TCRdb's table has in-frame clones only and misses some. This table holds some 110,000 clones. Sequencing was done on a sample of PBMCs. These receptors were obtained from a man between 25 and 39 years old in good health and CMV-seronegative.

CDR3 protein: CASSQEVGVSTDTQYF. In nucleotides, the CDR3 is TGCGCCAGCAGCCAAGAGGTCGGGGTTAGCACAGATACGCAGTATTTT. V usage is TRBV4-1 and J usage is TRBJ2-3, with D perhaps TRBD2 (5 bases). Germline CDR1 is MGHRA and CDR2 is YSYEKL. Trimming took 0 bases from V and 0 from J, leaving 10 bases between them. The CDR3 spans 16 residues.

The chain joins TRBV7-3 to TRBJ2-3; D gene uncertain. V gave up 5 bases and J gave up 6 bases, with 9 bases separating them. CDR3 length: 12 amino acids. Germline CDR1 reads SGHTA; CDR2 reads FQGTGA. The CDR3 nucleotides read TGTGCCAGCAGCGGCTACGGGGATACGCAGTATTTT. It codes for CASSGYGDTQYF.

DNA for the CDR3: TGTGCCAGCAGCTGGGTACCGACTAGCGGGGTAGAGCAGTACTTC. Its translation: CASSWVPTSGVEQYF. The chain is built from TRBV7-8 and TRBJ2-5; TRBD2 matches 11 bases. V lost 4 bases, J lost 11 bases, and 12 bases stayed unmatched. Germline loops: CDR1 SGHVS, CDR2 FQNEAQ. The CDR3 consists of 15 residues.

The gene calls are TRBV15 and TRBJ1-3, with D possibly being TRBD1 (5 bases). This CDR3 contains 16 residues. Trimming stripped 0 bases from V and 4 bases from J, with 13 bases between. The V gene's germline CDR1 is LNHNV and CDR2 YYDKDF (reference sequence). CDR3 region: CATSRDPPKGGNTIYF. The CDR3 region has the DNA TGTGCCACCAGCAGAGATCCTCCCAAGGGGGGAAACACCATATATTTT.

The V gene is TRBV2, the J gene TRBJ2-7, with a tentative D call TRBD2 (5 bases). This CDR3 has 14 residues. V shed 8 bases and J shed 0 bases, with 14 bases lying between them. Germline assignment: CDR1 SNHLY and CDR2 FYNNEI. Written as DNA, the CDR3 is TGTGCCAGCCGGACCGGCGAGGGCTCCTACGAGCAGTACTTC. Translated: CASRTGEGSYEQYF.

V gene TRBV28 combines with J gene TRBJ1-5; 11 positions agree with TRBD1. Germline loops: CDR1 MDHEN, CDR2 SYDVKM. This CDR3 comprises 15 residues. The V segment lost 6 bases and the J segment 7 bases; nucleotides outside the gene matches: 8. CDR3 sequence reads: CASRHRDRGIQPQHF. In DNA form, the CDR3 reads TGTGCCAGCAGACACCGGGACAGGGGGATACAGCCCCAGCATTTT.

This chain uses TRBV5-6 with TRBJ2-2; the match to TRBD1 covers 7 bases. J was trimmed by 2 bases and V by 6 bases; bases with no gene match: 13. The CDR3 runs to 17 residues. Germline CDR1 is SGHDT and CDR2 is YYEEEE. The CDR3 loop reads CASNNRGPSLNTGELFF. The CDR3 region has the DNA TGTGCCAGCAATAACAGGGGCCCCTCCTTAAACACCGGGGAGCTGTTTTTT. Combining the CDR3 with reference TRBV5-6 and TRBJ2-2 gives the whole variable domain DAGVTQSPTHLIKTRGQQVTLRCSPKSGHDTVSWYQQALGQGPQFIFQYYEEEERQRGNFPDRFSGHQFPNYSSELNVNALLLGDSALYLCASNNRGPSLNTGELFFGEGSRLTVL.

The rearrangement uses TRBV7-9 and TRBJ2-1; 7 nucleotides match TRBD2. After removal of 1 base from V and 9 bases from J, the junction contained 0 bases not matched to a gene. The CDR3 has 12 residues. The germline V gene has CDR1 SEHNR and CDR2 FQNEAQ (reference sequence). CDR3 region: CASSLGGGEQFF. As DNA, the CDR3 is TGTGCCAGCAGCTTAGGGGGGGGTGAGCAGTTCTTC.

The chain uses TRBV19 and TRBJ1-1; TRBD1 matches 7 bases. Germline V gives CDR1 LNHDA, CDR2 SQIVND (reference sequence). Trimming took 3 bases from V and 1 from J; bases not matched to a gene: 5. The CDR3 is 15 amino acids. CDR3 region: CASSIRQGTNTEAFF. CDR3 in DNA: TGTGCCAGTAGTATTCGACAGGGTACGAACACTGAAGCTTTCTTT. The variable domain in full, completed from reference TRBV19 and TRBJ1-1, reads DGGITQSPKYLFRKEGQNVTLSCEQNLNHDAMYWYRQDPGQGLRLIYYSQIVNDFQKGDIAEGYSVSREKKESFPLTVTSAQKNPTAFYLCASSIRQGTNTEAFFGQGTRLTVV.

V and J are TRBV5-6 and TRBJ1-2, with 7 bases identical to TRBD1. V lost 5 bases and J lost 7; bases outside the gene matches: 5. CDR3 length: 12 amino acids. From germline, CDR1 is SGHDT and CDR2 YYEEEE. CDR3: CASRLRGSGYTF. CDR3 nucleotides: TGTGCCAGCAGGCTCAGGGGGTCTGGCTACACCTTC.

The rearrangement links TRBV16 to TRBJ1-5; no reliable D call. This CDR3 comprises 16 residues. Trimming removed 3 bases from V and 2 bases from J, with 14 bases in between. Germline V lookup: CDR1 KGHSY, CDR2 FQNENV. The CDR3 DNA follows: TGTGCCAGCAGCCACCACGCCGGTTTGGGCAATCAGCCCCAGCATTTT. Protein: CASSHHAGLGNQPQHF.

The J gene is TRBJ1-1, the V gene TRBV7-2; TRBD1 is a possible D gene (5 bases). V gave up 7 bases and J gave up 1 base, with 10 bases separating them. The CDR3 has 13 amino acids. Germline CDR1 reads SGHTA; CDR2 reads FQGNSA. Here the CDR3 DNA reads TGTGCCAGCATCCCACAGGAGAACACTGAAGCTTTCTTT. Translation gives CASIPQENTEAFF.

The chain links TRBV18 to TRBJ2-7; no clear D gene. Per the germline V gene, CDR1 is KGHSH and CDR2 is LQKENI. The CDR3 loop spans 13 amino acids. The V and J ends lost 0 bases and 4 bases respectively, with 7 bases between them. Here the CDR3 DNA reads TGTGCCAGCTCACCACCTAGTCGGTACGAGCAGTACTTC. Its translation: CASSPPSRYEQYF.